What follows are 25 T cell receptor beta chains derived from one specimen sequenced in a study of T cell responses to AZD1222 COVID-19 vaccine. Clones were sequenced by immunoSEQ multiplex PCR, and TCRdb holds only the in-frame ones, with some missing. In all, the sample yields about 140,000 clones. Sequencing input: peripheral blood. The receptors were gathered from an adult in good health.

The V gene is TRBV3-1 (or the pseudogene TRBV3-2), the J gene TRBJ2-6, with D possibly matching TRBD1 (6 bases). The CDR3 has 15 residues. V was trimmed by 4 bases and J by 0 bases, leaving 7 bases between them. Germline assignment: CDR1 LGHDT and CDR2 YNNKEL (reference sequence). The CDR3 coding sequence is TGTGCCAGCAGCCGGGACATCTCTGGGGCCAACGTCCTGACTTTC. It specifies CASSRDISGANVLTF.

The rearrangement uses TRBV4-1 and TRBJ1-3, with D perhaps TRBD1 (5 bases). This CDR3 has 16 amino acids. V was cut by 3 bases and J by 4 bases, with 16 bases left in between. The germline gives CDR1 MGHRA, CDR2 YSYEKL. CDR3 DNA: TGCGCCAGCAGCCACAAAACGGGACTCTCAGGAAACACCATATATTTT. Translated: CASSHKTGLSGNTIYF.

The J gene is TRBJ1-1, the V gene TRBV20-1; D might be TRBD1 (5 bases). With 0 bases removed from V and 7 bases from J, the gap between germline ends came to 6 bases. CDR1 is DFQATT and CDR2 is SNEGSKA in the germline V gene (reference sequence). There are 11 residues in the CDR3. The CDR3 loop reads CSARDQGEAFF. The CDR3 bases are TGCAGTGCTAGAGATCAGGGTGAAGCTTTCTTT.

The gene calls are TRBV15 and TRBJ2-2, with a weak D call TRBD2 (6 bases). Trimming removed 4 bases from V and 2 bases from J, with 14 bases in between. Germline V gene sequence: CDR1 LNHNV, CDR2 YYDKDF (reference sequence). The CDR3 length is 16 residues. The CDR3: CATSKPRGTNTGELFF. The CDR3 DNA is TGTGCCACCAGCAAACCGAGAGGGACTAACACCGGGGAGCTGTTTTTT.

This chain's CDR3 is CASSSFNRVGNTEAFF. For the CDR3, the DNA is TGTGCCAGCAGCTCGTTCAACAGGGTAGGGAACACTGAAGCTTTCTTT. The J gene is TRBJ1-1, the V gene TRBV11-3; weak D call: TRBD1 (6 bases). Germline V CDR1 and CDR2: SGHNT, YENEEA. V lost 4 bases and J 1 base, leaving 16 bases between the germline ends. There are 16 residues in the CDR3.

The chain carries TRBV14 and TRBJ1-3; D gene ambiguous. With 0 bases removed from V and 8 bases from J, the gap between germline ends came to 14 bases. The CDR3 runs to 15 residues. CDR1 is SGHDN, CDR2 FVKESK, per germline. CDR3: CASSQDSFAGDTIYF. Here the CDR3 DNA reads TGTGCCAGCAGCCAAGACTCTTTCGCCGGGGACACCATATATTTT.

The V call is TRBV15, the J call TRBJ1-2; D uncertain. CDR3 length equals 15 residues. Trimming pared 4 bases from V and 4 bases from J, leaving 16 bases between. Germline loops: CDR1 LNHNV, CDR2 YYDKDF (reference sequence). The CDR3 reads CATSITRNLLYGYTF. CDR3 sequence (DNA): TGTGCCACCAGCATAACTCGGAACCTCCTCTATGGCTACACCTTC.

The J gene is TRBJ2-7, the V gene TRBV27; possibly TRBD1 for D (5 bases). The CDR3 consists of 14 residues. Germline CDR1 is MNHEY and CDR2 is SMNVEV (reference sequence). V was shortened by 6 bases and J by 2 bases, with 14 bases between the two germline ends. CDR3 sequence: CASRERTGPYEQYF. CDR3 bases: TGTGCCAGCAGGGAACGAACAGGACCCTACGAGCAGTACTTC.

The chain combines TRBV3-1 (or the pseudogene TRBV3-2) with TRBJ2-1; 9 positions agree with TRBD1. The CDR3 has 15 residues. In germline, CDR1 is LGHDT, CDR2 YNNKEL (reference sequence). After removal of 4 bases from V and 9 bases from J, the junction contained 10 bases not matched to a gene. CDR3 sequence reads: CASSPRDRAPGEQFF. The CDR3 DNA is TGTGCCAGCAGCCCCCGGGACAGGGCCCCCGGTGAGCAGTTCTTC.

The J gene is TRBJ1-1, the V gene TRBV18; D is uncertain. CDR1 and CDR2 from the germline V gene are KGHSH and LQKENI. This CDR3 comprises 15 residues. The V end lost 3 bases, the J end lost 2 bases, and 13 bases lay between the germline ends. The CDR3 coding sequence is TGTGCCAGCTCACCGTCGGGAAACGATAACACTGAAGCTTTCTTT. Its translation is CASSPSGNDNTEAFF.

The chain links TRBV11-1 to TRBJ1-1; D not resolved. V lost 4 bases and J lost 2, with 11 bases in between. Germline V gene lookup returns CDR1 SGHAT and CDR2 FQDESV (reference sequence). The CDR3 contains 14 residues. In nucleotides, the CDR3 is TGTGCCAGCAGCTACTCGGCCCTAAACACTGAAGCTTTCTTT. Its translation: CASSYSALNTEAFF.

The chain joins TRBV11-3 to TRBJ1-2, with D perhaps matching TRBD1 (6 bases). Trimming removed 6 bases from V and 8 bases from J, with 19 bases in between. This CDR3 has 14 residues. Looked up from germline, CDR1 is SGHNT and CDR2 is YENEEA. The DNA of the CDR3 is TGTGCCAGCAGTCGAGGGCGGGGGGCAATCGGCTACACCTTC. Its protein is CASSRGRGAIGYTF.

The chain recombines TRBV30 with TRBJ2-4; D call uncertain. In germline, CDR1 is GTSNPN, CDR2 SVGIG (reference sequence). The CDR3 totals 16 residues. V was clipped by 0 bases and J by 4 bases, with 16 bases between them. This CDR3 reads CAWSVLTAPTKNIQYF. CDR3 nucleotide sequence: TGTGCCTGGAGTGTACTCACGGCTCCGACTAAAAACATTCAGTACTTC.

The genes are TRBV19 and TRBJ1-1, with TRBD1 matching over 10 bases. The CDR3 runs 17 residues. The germline gives CDR1 LNHDA, CDR2 SQIVND (reference sequence). J gave up 1 base and V 5 bases, and 10 bases lay outside the gene matches. CDR3 loop: CASSAVDRGVQNTEAFF. The CDR3 region has the DNA TGTGCCAGTAGTGCAGTGGACAGGGGGGTCCAGAACACTGAAGCTTTCTTT.

This chain joins TRBV4-2 and TRBJ1-5; D gene ambiguous. V was clipped by 0 bases and J by 1 base, with 7 bases between them. Germline V CDR1 and CDR2: LGHNA, YNFKEQ. The length of the CDR3 is 15 residues. CDR3 residues: CASSQDGQSNQPQHF. The CDR3 DNA follows: TGTGCCAGCAGCCAAGATGGCCAGAGCAATCAGCCCCAGCATTTT.

The genes are TRBV13 and TRBJ2-3; 10 bases agree with TRBD2. The CDR3 is made up of 13 amino acids. Germline V gene lookup returns CDR1 PRHDT and CDR2 FYEKMQ (reference sequence). Losses at the gene ends were 11 bases for V and 1 base for J; bases not matched to a gene: 3. Here the CDR3 DNA reads TGTGCCGGAGGGACTAGCGGCACAGATACGCAGTATTTT. This encodes CAGGTSGTDTQYF.

The J gene is TRBJ2-7, the V gene TRBV18, with D maybe TRBD2 (6 bases). This CDR3 contains 13 residues. Trimming took 6 bases from V and 2 from J, leaving 11 bases between them. Germline lookup yields CDR1 KGHSH and CDR2 LQKENI. Here the CDR3 DNA reads TGTGCCAGCTCGGCGACTAGGACCTACGAGCAGTACTTC. Translated: CASSATRTYEQYF.

The DNA for the CDR3 is TGTGCCAGGGGACAGGGAGACACTGAAGCTTTCTTT. This sequence encodes CARGQGDTEAFF. The chain joins TRBV2 to TRBJ1-1; 9 bases are a match to TRBD1. The length of the CDR3 is 12 residues. The junction had 2 bases not matched to a gene; V was cut back by 9 bases and J by 3 bases. Germline V gene sequence: CDR1 SNHLY, CDR2 FYNNEI.

This chain joins TRBV4-3 and TRBJ1-2, with D uncertain. The V gene lost 2 bases and the J gene lost 6 bases, with 16 bases spanning the gap. The germline gives CDR1 LGHNA, CDR2 YSLEER. The CDR3 is made up of 15 amino acids. The CDR3 DNA sequence: TGCGCCAGCAGCCAACTAAGGTTTCGCCGAGATGGCTACACCTTC. Translation gives CASSQLRFRRDGYTF.

CDR3 nucleotides: TGTGCCAGCAAATCTTCACTAGACTCCTACGAGCAGTACTTC. It specifies CASKSSLDSYEQYF. The rearrangement links TRBV3-1 (or the pseudogene TRBV3-2) to TRBJ2-7; D is possibly TRBD2 (5 bases). The V and J ends lost 7 bases and 0 bases respectively, with 13 bases between them. The CDR3 loop spans 14 amino acids. CDR1 is LGHDT, CDR2 YNNKEL, per germline (reference sequence).

The V call is TRBV7-2, the J call TRBJ1-1, with 8 nucleotides matching TRBD1. V was clipped by 1 base and J by 6 bases; unmatched bases: 4. This CDR3 region has 14 residues. Germline CDR1 reads SGHTA; CDR2 reads FQGNSA. The CDR3 DNA sequence: TGTGCCAGCAGCTTAGACTGGGACAGGTCTGAAGCTTTCTTT. Residues: CASSLDWDRSEAFF.

The V gene is TRBV10-2, the J gene TRBJ1-5; 9 positions agree with TRBD1. The CDR3 totals 15 residues. Germline CDR1 reads WSHSY; CDR2 reads SAAADI. With 5 bases clipped from V and 3 bases from J, the junction kept 5 bases outside the gene matches. Written as DNA, the CDR3 is TGCGCCAGCAGTCCAGGACAGGGGCCCAATCAGCCCCAGCATTTT. It is translated as CASSPGQGPNQPQHF.

The rearrangement links TRBV18 to TRBJ1-1; D gene uncertain. CDR1 KGHSH and CDR2 LQKENI come from the germline V gene. The CDR3 extends over 14 amino acids. V lost 0 bases and J lost 2, with 7 bases in between. The CDR3 DNA is TGTGCCAGCTCACCACCGTTCCGAAACACTGAAGCTTTCTTT. The encoded protein is CASSPPFRNTEAFF.

The CDR3 sequence: CASSTSPEADTQYF. CDR3 DNA: TGTGCCAGCAGCACCTCTCCTGAGGCAGATACGCAGTATTTT. The chain links TRBV13 to TRBJ2-3; D unclear. Germline CDR1 reads PRHDT; CDR2 reads FYEKMQ (reference sequence). Trimming cost V 5 bases and J 4 bases, with 13 bases left between them. This CDR3 spans 14 amino acids.

This chain links TRBV28 with TRBJ2-3; TRBD2 agrees at 7 bases. Trimming at V came to 6 bases and at J to 1 base, leaving 7 bases not matched to a gene. The CDR3 sequence is 15 residues long. In germline, CDR1 is MDHEN, CDR2 SYDVKM. In DNA, the CDR3 is TGTGCCAGCAGCATCCGGGGGGAGGGCACAGATACGCAGTATTTT. This codes for CASSIRGEGTDTQYF.